The clone carrying this T cell receptor (beta chain) was seen only a few times. The antigen remains unidentified. The junction does not match germline at one end; this may be a read error. The sample originates from a study of post-analysis software for immune sequencing data. Whole-study results and caveats: F measure clustering grouped samples strongly by preparation batch. Patients showed TRBV5-6, TRBV5-1 and TRBV20-1 among five TRBV segments more frequent than in controls.

The library was made from cDNA and included unique molecular identifiers. MiXCR was run by TCRdb on the PCR reads, yielding one entry per CDR3 protein. The sample has roughly 800,000 distinct CDR3 sequences, around 27% seen once. CDR3 size: 17 residues. The germline CDR1 and CDR2 sequences are MNHEY and SVGAGI. The sequenced material came from blood. This clonotype originated in a girl under 18 with multiple sclerosis. This chain joins TRBV6-5 and TRBJ2-6; D is possibly TRBD2 (5 bases). The CDR3 bases are TGTGCCAGCAGTGACTCTTTTCGGGGAATGGGGGCCAACGTCCTGACTTTC. Its protein product is CASSDSFRGMGANVLTF.